Shown below are 30 T cell receptor beta chains from a single sample sequenced in a study of CD4+ T cells in melanoma. This table comes from immunoSEQ multiplex PCR, and its TCRdb copy is limited to in-frame clones, with some not included. The sample lists about 140,000 clones, nearly 95% occurring once. The receptor set was obtained from a human donor with melanoma.

The rearrangement uses TRBV7-9 and TRBJ2-2; D is unresolved. CDR3 length: 15 amino acids. V lost 6 bases to trimming and J lost 3 bases, with 14 bases between them. The germline CDR1 and CDR2 sequences are SEHNR and FQNEAQ (reference sequence). The CDR3 loop reads CASRSPVADTGELFF. In nucleotides, the CDR3 is TGTGCCAGCAGAAGCCCGGTCGCCGACACCGGGGAGCTGTTTTTT.

The rearrangement links TRBV11-2 to TRBJ1-1; possibly TRBD1 for D (6 bases). Germline CDR1 is SGHAT and CDR2 is FQNNGV. Between the trimmed V and J ends, which lost 0 bases and 4 bases, there was a span of 12 bases. This CDR3 has 15 residues. The CDR3 spells CASSLEFQGRTEAFF. CDR3 nucleotides: TGTGCCAGCAGCTTAGAATTCCAGGGGCGCACTGAAGCTTTCTTT.

The chain is built from TRBV5-1 and TRBJ2-5; unclear D gene. Germline V lookup: CDR1 SGHRS, CDR2 YFSETQ. CDR3 length equals 13 residues. V was trimmed by 5 bases and J by 7 bases, leaving 15 bases between them. CDR3 in amino acids: CASRREQDVTQYF. The CDR3 nucleotides are TGCGCCAGCAGACGTGAGCAGGACGTGACCCAGTACTTC.

The chain has TRBV13 and TRBJ2-7, with TRBD2 as a possible D gene (5 bases). Germline CDR1 PRHDT, CDR2 FYEKMQ (reference sequence). V gave up 0 bases and J gave up 2 bases, with 8 bases separating them. The CDR3 totals 14 residues. This CDR3 reads CASSLGAGAYEQYF. In DNA, the CDR3 is TGTGCCAGCAGCTTAGGCGCGGGCGCCTACGAGCAGTACTTC.

This sequence joins TRBV14 and TRBJ2-5; D may be TRBD1 (6 bases). The CDR3 consists of 14 residues. Germline V gives CDR1 SGHDN, CDR2 FVKESK. The ends were cut back, 4 bases at V and 1 base at J, with 10 bases in the middle. CDR3 DNA sequence: TGTGCCAGCAGCCGCCTAGGGGGCCAAGAGACCCAGTACTTC. It specifies CASSRLGGQETQYF.

This chain uses TRBV7-2 with TRBJ2-1, with 9 bases fitting TRBD2. From germline, CDR1 is SGHTA and CDR2 FQGNSA. The V and J ends lost 5 bases and 0 bases, in that order; junction bases with no gene match: 11. The CDR3 contains 18 residues. This CDR3 reads CASSPYLSGGLSYNEQFF. The CDR3 nucleotides read TGTGCCAGCAGCCCCTATTTGAGCGGGGGGCTCTCCTACAATGAGCAGTTCTTC.

This sequence joins TRBV2 and TRBJ2-3; 10 positions agree with TRBD2. From germline, CDR1 is SNHLY and CDR2 FYNNEI. CDR3 length equals 14 residues. The V segment lost 4 bases and the J segment 6 bases; nucleotides outside the gene matches: 4. As DNA, the CDR3 is TGTGCCAGCAGTGTTGGTAGCGGGGGGGATACGCAGTATTTT. Encoded protein: CASSVGSGGDTQYF.

The V call is TRBV7-2, the J call TRBJ2-5; D not resolved. The length of the CDR3 is 13 residues. In germline, CDR1 is SGHTA, CDR2 FQGNSA. The V gene lost 7 bases and the J gene lost 5 bases, with 14 bases spanning the gap. CDR3 DNA sequence: TGTGCCAGCAACCCCGGCGGCCTGGAGACCCAGTACTTC. Its translation: CASNPGGLETQYF.

The chain joins TRBV27 to TRBJ1-1; D is perhaps TRBD1 (6 bases). Germline V gene sequence: CDR1 MNHEY, CDR2 SMNVEV (reference sequence). The V gene lost 2 bases and the J gene lost 8 bases, with 12 bases spanning the gap. The CDR3 is 13 residues long. Written as DNA, the CDR3 is TGTGCCAGCAGTTTAAGAAGGACAGAGGAAGCTTTCTTT. Translating gives CASSLRRTEEAFF.

This chain connects TRBV2 to TRBJ1-6; D uncertain. Trimming took off 6 bases at V and 10 bases at J, with 16 bases between the two ends. The CDR3 contains 14 residues. From germline, CDR1 is SNHLY and CDR2 FYNNEI. The CDR3 DNA follows: TGTGCCAGCAGCCTCGACCCTCGTTCCTCACCCCTCCACTTT. This codes for CASSLDPRSSPLHF. Based on the CDR3 plus reference TRBV2 and TRBJ1-6, the full variable domain is EPEVTQTPSHQVTQMGQEVILRCVPISNHLYFYWYRQILGQKVEFLVSFYNNEISEKSEIFDDQFSVERPDGSNFTLKIRSTKLEDSAMYFCASSLDPRSSPLHFGNGTRLTVT.

V and J are TRBV9 and TRBJ2-3; D not certain. V was trimmed by 6 bases and J by 0 bases, leaving 5 bases between them. The germline gives CDR1 SGDLS, CDR2 YYNGEE. The CDR3 sequence is 12 residues long. CDR3 loop: CASMGSTDTQYF. CDR3 coding DNA: TGTGCCAGCATGGGGAGCACAGATACGCAGTATTTT.

This clone was recorded only once. The chain carries TRBV7-9 and TRBJ1-2; 11 nucleotides agree with TRBD1. The CDR3 runs 15 residues. Germline assignment: CDR1 SEHNR and CDR2 FQNEAQ (reference sequence). Losses at the gene ends were 2 bases for V and 8 bases for J; bases not matched to a gene: 7. Here the CDR3 reads CASSLPTGTGGGYTF. DNA for the CDR3: TGTGCCAGCAGCTTACCAACCGGGACAGGGGGAGGCTACACCTTC.

This chain links TRBV6-5 with TRBJ2-1; TRBD2 aligns across 11 bases. Germline values: CDR1 MNHEY, CDR2 SVGAGI. The CDR3 covers 15 residues. V shed 6 bases and J 6 bases; nucleotides not matched to a gene: 7. DNA for the CDR3: TGTGCCAGCAGGCCCGGGACTAGCGGCTTCAATGAGCAGTTCTTC. This encodes CASRPGTSGFNEQFF.

This chain joins TRBV15 and TRBJ1-1; D is uncertain. The V gene's germline CDR1 is LNHNV and CDR2 YYDKDF (reference sequence). Trimming removed 3 bases from V and 5 bases from J, with 19 bases in between. The CDR3 runs to 16 residues. The CDR3 loop reads CATSSIPLGPRTEAFF. The CDR3 coding sequence is TGTGCCACCAGCAGCATACCCCTCGGCCCCCGGACTGAAGCTTTCTTT.

The V gene is TRBV2, the J gene TRBJ2-3; unclear D gene. Trimming cost V 5 bases and J 5 bases, with 2 bases left between them. From germline, CDR1 is SNHLY and CDR2 FYNNEI. The CDR3 has 10 amino acids. The CDR3 region is CASSLDTQYF. The DNA for the CDR3 is TGTGCCAGCAGTTTAGATACGCAGTATTTT.

J is TRBJ1-6 and V is TRBV5-8; D not resolved. This CDR3 has 17 residues. Deletions cut 4 bases from V and 3 bases from J, with 17 bases between. Germline V gives CDR1 SGHTS, CDR2 YDEGEE. The CDR3 spells CASSPGPNRIYNSPLHF. Here the CDR3 DNA reads TGTGCCAGCAGCCCGGGCCCGAACCGGATCTATAATTCACCCCTCCACTTT.

The chain is built from TRBV14 and TRBJ1-5; a weak D match, TRBD1 (5 bases). V was shortened by 3 bases and J by 2 bases, with 14 bases between the two germline ends. This CDR3 has 16 residues. From germline, CDR1 is SGHDN and CDR2 FVKESK. CDR3 sequence (DNA): TGTGCCAGCAGCCACTGGGGGAGGGTTTGCAATCAGCCCCAGCATTTT. It encodes CASSHWGRVCNQPQHF.

On this clone itself: The same CDR3 also results from other DNA sequences found in this sample. This rearrangement joins TRBV7-2 to TRBJ1-3; D remains ambiguous. The CDR3 sequence is 14 residues long. V lost 1 base and J lost 0, with 4 bases in between. The germline gives CDR1 SGHTA, CDR2 FQGNSA. CDR3 in amino acids: CASSLDFSGNTIYF. The DNA for the CDR3 is TGTGCCAGCAGCTTAGACTTCTCTGGAAACACCATATATTTT.

The rearrangement joins TRBV30 to TRBJ2-3; D call uncertain. V was trimmed by 0 bases and J by 0 bases, leaving 4 bases between them. The CDR3 covers 13 residues. The germline V gene encodes CDR1 GTSNPN and CDR2 SVGIG (reference sequence). The CDR3 coding sequence is TGTGCCTGGAGTGTACGAAGCACAGATACGCAGTATTTT. Translated, it gives CAWSVRSTDTQYF.

V gene TRBV9 combines with J gene TRBJ1-6; TRBD1 matches at 7 bases. The CDR3 is made up of 14 amino acids. The junction had 7 bases not matched to a gene; V was cut back by 3 bases and J by 10 bases. Germline CDR1 is SGDLS and CDR2 is YYNGEE. The CDR3 coding sequence is TGTGCCAGCAGCGCGAGACAGGGTATCTCACCCCTCCACTTT. It codes for CASSARQGISPLHF.

The V call is TRBV5-1, the J call TRBJ1-6; TRBD1 is a possible D gene (5 bases). CDR1 is SGHRS and CDR2 is YFSETQ in the germline V gene. The CDR3 spans 15 residues. Deletions cut 1 base from V and 6 bases from J, with 11 bases between. The CDR3 region has the DNA TGCGCCAGCAGCTTGATGGCAGGGACTAATTCACCCCTCCACTTT. Its translation is CASSLMAGTNSPLHF.

The genes are TRBV20-1 and TRBJ1-1; D is unresolved. This CDR3 is 10 amino acids long. Germline-derived CDR1 and CDR2 are DFQATT and SNEGSKA (reference sequence). V was shortened by 5 bases and J by 6 bases, with 7 bases between the two germline ends. The CDR3 DNA follows: TGCAGTGCTGATCTCGCTGAAGCTTTCTTT. Its translation is CSADLAEAFF.

The gene calls are TRBV5-4 and TRBJ2-5, with TRBD1 matching over 8 bases. J gave up 3 bases and V 4 bases, and 5 bases lay outside the gene matches. The germline CDR1 and CDR2 sequences are SGHNT and YYREEE (reference sequence). This CDR3 has 14 amino acids. CDR3 DNA sequence: TGTGCCAGCAGCGTGCAGGGGGCCAAAGAGACCCAGTACTTC. Protein product: CASSVQGAKETQYF. The full variable domain, completed using reference TRBV5-4 and TRBJ2-5, is ETGVTQSPTHLIKTRGQQVTLRCSSQSGHNTVSWYQQALGQGPQFIFQYYREEENGRGNFPPRFSGLQFPNYSSELNVNALELDDSALYLCASSVQGAKETQYFGPGTRLLVL.

The chain carries TRBV5-4 and TRBJ2-7; D call uncertain. Germline V lookup: CDR1 SGHNT, CDR2 YYREEE (reference sequence). V lost 2 bases to trimming and J lost 9 bases, with 15 bases between them. There are 13 residues in the CDR3. The CDR3 nucleotides read TGTGCCAGCAGCTTCACGGGCGTGGTTGGGCAGTACTTC. It yields the protein CASSFTGVVGQYF.

This clone was found once. The gene calls are TRBV6-6 and TRBJ2-2, with TRBD1 as a possible D gene (5 bases). Deletions cut 0 bases from V and 1 base from J, with 9 bases between. This CDR3 comprises 16 residues. The germline V gene has CDR1 MNHNY and CDR2 SVGAGI (reference sequence). CDR3 sequence: CASSYSRQLNTGELFF. The CDR3 region has the DNA TGTGCCAGCAGTTACTCGAGACAGTTGAACACCGGGGAGCTGTTTTTT.

The chain couples TRBV6-5 to TRBJ1-1; no firm D call. Germline V CDR1 and CDR2: MNHEY, SVGAGI. This CDR3 contains 13 residues. Trimming left V 6 bases short and J 1 base short, with 9 bases between. The CDR3 sequence is CASSQTQNTEAFF. CDR3 coding DNA: TGTGCCAGCAGCCAGACTCAGAACACTGAAGCTTTCTTT.

This clone was recorded once. J is TRBJ1-2 and V is TRBV5-1; D gene ambiguous. The CDR3 has 15 amino acids. V was shortened by 0 bases and J by 10 bases, with 19 bases between the two germline ends. Germline-derived CDR1 and CDR2 are SGHRS and YFSETQ. CDR3 residues: CASSLEPGSGFDYTF. In DNA, the CDR3 is TGCGCCAGCAGCTTGGAGCCGGGGTCGGGGTTCGACTACACCTTC.

This chain connects TRBV6-1 to TRBJ2-6; no definite D call. The CDR3 has 13 amino acids. Germline CDR1 is MNHNS and CDR2 is SASEGT. V shed 6 bases and J shed 2 bases, with 5 bases lying between them. This CDR3 reads CASRAPGANVLTF. CDR3 coding DNA: TGTGCCAGCAGAGCACCTGGGGCCAACGTCCTGACTTTC.

This chain uses TRBV2 with TRBJ2-5; TRBD1 agrees at 8 bases. V trimming: 4 bases; J trimming: 5 bases; junction bases outside the gene matches: 9. There are 15 residues in the CDR3. The germline V gene encodes CDR1 SNHLY and CDR2 FYNNEI. This CDR3 reads CASSVRQGAWETQYF. The CDR3 DNA reads as TGTGCCAGCAGTGTAAGGCAGGGGGCGTGGGAGACCCAGTACTTC.

This rearrangement joins TRBV14 to TRBJ1-5; TRBD1 might be the D (5 bases). CDR3 size: 19 residues. Germline V gives CDR1 SGHDN, CDR2 FVKESK. V was shortened by 0 bases and J by 4 bases, with 22 bases between the two germline ends. The CDR3 loop reads CASSQDQIWVVGPNQPQHF. CDR3 DNA: TGTGCCAGCAGCCAAGATCAGATTTGGGTTGTGGGACCTAATCAGCCCCAGCATTTT.